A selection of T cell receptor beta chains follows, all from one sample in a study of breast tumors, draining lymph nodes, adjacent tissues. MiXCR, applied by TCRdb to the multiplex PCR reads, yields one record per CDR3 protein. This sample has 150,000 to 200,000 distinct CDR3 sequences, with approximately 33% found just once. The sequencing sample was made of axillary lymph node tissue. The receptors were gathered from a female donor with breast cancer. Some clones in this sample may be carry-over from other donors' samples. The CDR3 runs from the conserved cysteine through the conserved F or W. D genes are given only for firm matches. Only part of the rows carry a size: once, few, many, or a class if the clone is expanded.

CSASSGQGEKLFF,TGCAGTGCTAGTTCAGGACAGGGCGAAAAACTGTTTTTT,many,TRBV20-1,TRBD1,TRBJ1-4
CASSYAQGTSNTEAFF,TGTGCCAGCAGTTATGCCCAGGGGACATCGAACACTGAAGCTTTCTTT,-,TRBV12-3/TRBV12-4,-,TRBJ1-1
CSARLETYLHF,TGCAGTGCTAGACTTGAAACATACCTCCACTTT,-,TRBV20-1,-,TRBJ1-6
CSVEAGGYTF,TGCAGCGTTGAAGCGGGGGGCTACACCTTC,once,TRBV29-1,-,TRBJ1-2
CASSPEGRGSYEQYF,TGTGCCAGCAGTCCGGAGGGAAGGGGCTCCTACGAGCAGTACTTC,-,TRBV6-1,-,TRBJ2-7
CASSLDPGTGGETQYF,TGCGCCAGCAGCTTGGATCCGGGAACAGGGGGAGAGACCCAGTACTTC,many,TRBV5-1,TRBD1,TRBJ2-5
CASSDRTSYGYTF,TGTGCCAGCAGCGACAGGACTTCCTATGGCTACACCTTC,many,TRBV9,-,TRBJ1-2
CSARGFSGTTYEQYF,TGCAGTGCTAGAGGTTTTAGCGGAACCACCTACGAGCAGTACTTC,many,TRBV20-1,-,TRBJ2-7
CASSITGSSYNEQFF,TGTGCCAGTAGTATAACCGGGAGCTCCTACAATGAGCAGTTCTTC,many,TRBV19,-,TRBJ2-1
CASSVTGLDAGNTIYF,TGTGCCAGCAGCGTTACAGGCTTAGACGCTGGAAACACCATATATTTT,many,TRBV9,-,TRBJ1-3
CATSAGGTDTQYF,TGTGCCACCTCCGCTGGGGGCACAGATACGCAGTATTTT,-,TRBV24-1,-,TRBJ2-3